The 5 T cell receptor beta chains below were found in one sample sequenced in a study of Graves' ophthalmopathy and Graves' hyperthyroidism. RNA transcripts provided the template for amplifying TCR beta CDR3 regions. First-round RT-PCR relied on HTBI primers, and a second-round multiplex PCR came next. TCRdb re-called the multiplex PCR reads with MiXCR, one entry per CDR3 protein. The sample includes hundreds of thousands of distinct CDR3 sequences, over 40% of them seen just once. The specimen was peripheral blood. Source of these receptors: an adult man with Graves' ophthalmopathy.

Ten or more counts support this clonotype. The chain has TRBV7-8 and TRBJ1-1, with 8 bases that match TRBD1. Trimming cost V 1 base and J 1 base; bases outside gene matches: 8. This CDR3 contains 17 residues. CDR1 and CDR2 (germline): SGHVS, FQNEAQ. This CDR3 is CASSLGRDRLSNTEAFF. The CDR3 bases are TGTGCCAGCAGCTTAGGGAGGGACAGGTTGTCGAACACTGAAGCTTTCTTT.

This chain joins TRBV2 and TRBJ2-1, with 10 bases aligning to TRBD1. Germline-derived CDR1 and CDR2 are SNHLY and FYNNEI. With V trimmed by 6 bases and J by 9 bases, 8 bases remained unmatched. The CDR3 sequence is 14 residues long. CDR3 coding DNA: TGTGCCAGCAGGTCGACAGGGGGCTACGGTGAGCAGTTCTTC. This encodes CASRSTGGYGEQFF.

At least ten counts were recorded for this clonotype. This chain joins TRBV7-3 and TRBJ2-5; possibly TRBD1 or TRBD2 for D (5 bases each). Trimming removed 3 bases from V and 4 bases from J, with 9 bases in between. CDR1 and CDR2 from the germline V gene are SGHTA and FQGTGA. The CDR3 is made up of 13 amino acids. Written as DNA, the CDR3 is TGTGCCAGCAGCTTCAGGGACGGAGAGACCCAGTACTTC. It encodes CASSFRDGETQYF.

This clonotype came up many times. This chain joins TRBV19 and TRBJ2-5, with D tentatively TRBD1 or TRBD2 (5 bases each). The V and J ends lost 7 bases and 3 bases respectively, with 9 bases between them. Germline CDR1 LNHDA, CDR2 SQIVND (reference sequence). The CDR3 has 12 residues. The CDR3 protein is CASKGDEETQYF. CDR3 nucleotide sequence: TGTGCCAGTAAAGGGGACGAAGAGACCCAGTACTTC.

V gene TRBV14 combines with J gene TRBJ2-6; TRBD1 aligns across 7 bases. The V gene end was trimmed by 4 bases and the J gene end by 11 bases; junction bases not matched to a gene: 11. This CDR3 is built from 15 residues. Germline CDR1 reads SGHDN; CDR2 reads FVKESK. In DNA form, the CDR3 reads TGTGCCAGCAGCCCACACGGCCTAGGGGGCTACGTCCTGACTTTC. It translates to CASSPHGLGGYVLTF.